These T cell receptor beta chains were read from a single sample in a study of blood T cell repertoires in COVID-19. Clones were read by immunoSEQ multiplex PCR, and TCRdb kept only the in-frame ones, dropping some. Of about 100,000 clones in the sample, almost 80% were seen once. The sequenced material came from peripheral blood. These receptors were collected from a man aged 65 to 79 with active or convalescent COVID-19. Both conserved end residues are part of each CDR3. The order of the fields is J gene, clone size, D gene, V gene, CDR3 protein, CDR3 DNA. D genes are given only for firm matches. Some rows mark clone size as missing; the rest say once, few, many or name a class of expanded clone.

TRBJ1-5 once TRBD1 TRBV4-3 CASSQTGQGNQPQHF TGCGCCAGCAGCCAAACCGGACAGGGCAATCAGCCCCAGCATTTT
TRBJ2-7 NA TRBD2 TRBV11-3 CASTWTSGSSYEQYF TGTGCCAGCACATGGACTAGCGGCAGCTCCTACGAGCAGTACTTC
TRBJ2-4 NA NA TRBV5-1 CASSLAVGGNIQYF TGCGCCAGCAGCTTGGCCGTGGGCGGGAACATTCAGTACTTC
TRBJ2-2 NA TRBD1 TRBV5-1 CASTPSGTGGTGELFF TGCGCCAGCACTCCCTCCGGGACAGGGGGGACCGGGGAGCTGTTTTTT
TRBJ1-4 once NA TRBV5-1 CASSLSGVGTNEKLFF TGCGCCAGCAGCCTGTCCGGGGTGGGGACTAATGAAAAACTGTTTTTT
TRBJ1-3 NA NA TRBV5-1 CASSSGQPGSGNTIYF TGCGCCAGCAGCTCGGGACAACCCGGCTCTGGAAACACCATATATTTT
TRBJ1-1 NA NA TRBV6-5 CASRVHSGVNTEAFF TGTGCCAGCAGGGTGCATTCCGGGGTGAACACTGAAGCTTTCTTT
TRBJ2-1 NA TRBD1 TRBV10-3 CAISEGGQNNEQFF TGTGCCATCAGTGAGGGGGGACAGAACAATGAGCAGTTCTTC
TRBJ2-7 NA TRBD1 TRBV5-1 CASSVGQGDEQYF TGCGCCAGCAGCGTGGGACAGGGCGACGAGCAGTACTTC
TRBJ2-5 NA NA TRBV19 CASGQTGTQYF TGTGCCAGCGGACAGACGGGGACCCAGTACTTC
TRBJ2-1 NA NA TRBV13 CASSPATSSYNEQFF TGTGCCAGCAGCCCAGCGACTAGCTCCTACAATGAGCAGTTCTTC
TRBJ2-7 once NA TRBV11-2 CASSLLRFSSYEQYF TGTGCCAGCAGCTTACTGCGGTTTAGCTCCTACGAGCAGTACTTC
TRBJ2-1 once TRBD1 TRBV19 CASSTYRGWLTYEINNEQFF TGTGCCAGTAGTACCTACAGGGGGTGGTTAACTTATGAGATTAACAATGAGCAGTTCTTC
TRBJ2-7 NA TRBD1 TRBV27 CASSPSQGPSSYEQYF TGTGCCAGCAGTCCCTCACAGGGGCCCAGCTCCTACGAGCAGTACTTC
TRBJ2-1 NA NA TRBV11-2 CASSLMPQGHEQFF TGTGCCAGCAGCTTAATGCCCCAGGGCCATGAGCAGTTCTTC
TRBJ1-4 few NA TRBV30 CAWSVQGVNEKLFF TGTGCCTGGAGTGTACAGGGAGTTAATGAAAAACTGTTTTTT
TRBJ1-6 NA NA TRBV9 CASSVGDMTPLHF TGTGCCAGCAGCGTAGGAGACATGACACCCCTCCACTTT
TRBJ1-1 many NA TRBV30 CAWKRSGNTEAFF TGTGCCTGGAAGAGGAGTGGCAACACTGAAGCTTTCTTT
TRBJ1-1 NA TRBD1 TRBV6-5 CASSHQGVRAEAFF TGTGCCAGCAGTCACCAGGGGGTGAGGGCTGAAGCTTTCTTT
TRBJ2-7 NA NA TRBV9 CASSVGGIFSYEQYF TGTGCCAGCAGCGTAGGCGGCATCTTCTCCTACGAGCAGTACTTC
TRBJ2-3 NA TRBD1 TRBV5-1 CASSTQGAPNTDTQYF TGCGCCAGCAGCACCCAGGGGGCCCCGAACACAGATACGCAGTATTTT
TRBJ1-5 once TRBD1 TRBV29-1 CSVAGTGGRYSNQPQHF TGCAGCGTTGCAGGGACAGGGGGCCGTTATAGCAATCAGCCCCAGCATTTT
TRBJ1-3 once NA TRBV7-6 CASSLGQDGNTIYF TGTGCCAGCAGCTTAGGGCAGGATGGAAACACCATATATTTT
TRBJ1-2 NA NA TRBV15 CATSRTTAGEDGYTF TGTGCCACCAGCAGGACCACAGCGGGGGAGGATGGCTACACCTTC
TRBJ2-2 NA TRBD2 TRBV4-2 CASSQEGRGAQRELFF TGTGCCAGCAGCCAAGAGGGGCGGGGGGCGCAACGGGAGCTGTTTTTT
TRBJ2-1 NA NA TRBV24-1 CATSVNYRDEQFF TGTGCCACCAGTGTTAACTACAGGGATGAGCAGTTCTTC
TRBJ1-1 NA TRBD1 TRBV6-5 CASSYSDRGPEAFF TGTGCCAGCAGTTACTCGGACAGGGGGCCTGAAGCTTTCTTT
TRBJ1-5 once NA TRBV19 CASREGFLNQPQHF TGTGCCAGCAGGGAAGGGTTCCTCAATCAGCCCCAGCATTTT
TRBJ1-1 once NA TRBV5-3 CARSFGPSTGMNTEAFF TGTGCCAGAAGCTTTGGGCCCTCGACCGGCATGAACACTGAAGCTTTCTTT
TRBJ2-1 NA TRBD2 TRBV4-1 CASSLSGSSYNEQFF TGCGCCAGCAGCCTTAGCGGGAGCTCCTACAATGAGCAGTTCTTC
TRBJ2-7 few TRBD2 TRBV18 CASRPGSGGVYEQYF TGTGCCAGCCGCCCAGGGAGCGGGGGTGTCTACGAGCAGTACTTC